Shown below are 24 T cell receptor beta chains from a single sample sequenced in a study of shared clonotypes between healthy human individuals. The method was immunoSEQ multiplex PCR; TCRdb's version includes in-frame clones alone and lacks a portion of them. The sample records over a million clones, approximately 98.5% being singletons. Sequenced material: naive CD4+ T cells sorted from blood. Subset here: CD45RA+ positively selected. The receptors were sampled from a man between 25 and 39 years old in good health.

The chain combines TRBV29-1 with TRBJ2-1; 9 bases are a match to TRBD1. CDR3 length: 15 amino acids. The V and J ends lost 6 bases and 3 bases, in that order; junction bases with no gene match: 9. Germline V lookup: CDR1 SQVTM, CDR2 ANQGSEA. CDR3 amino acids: CSVQKGTGIYNEQFF. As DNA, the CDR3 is TGCAGCGTCCAAAAGGGGACAGGGATCTACAATGAGCAGTTCTTC.

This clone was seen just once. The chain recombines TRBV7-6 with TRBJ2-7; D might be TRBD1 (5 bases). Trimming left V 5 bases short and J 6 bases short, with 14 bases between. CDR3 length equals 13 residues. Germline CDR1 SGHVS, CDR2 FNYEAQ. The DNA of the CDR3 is TGTGCCAGCAGCCGGACACGCTCGTCCGAGCAGTACTTC. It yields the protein CASSRTRSSEQYF. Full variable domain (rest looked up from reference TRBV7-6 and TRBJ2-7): GAGVSQSPRYKVTKRGQDVALRCDPISGHVSLYWYRQALGQGPEFLTYFNYEAQQDKSGLPNDRFSAERPEGSISTLTIQRTEQRDSAMYRCASSRTRSSEQYFGPGTRLTVT.

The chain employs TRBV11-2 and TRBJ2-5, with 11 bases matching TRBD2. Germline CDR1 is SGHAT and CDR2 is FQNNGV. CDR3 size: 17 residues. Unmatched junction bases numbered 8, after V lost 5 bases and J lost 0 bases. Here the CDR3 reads CASSRSLGLADQETQYF. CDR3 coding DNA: TGTGCCAGCAGCCGAAGTTTGGGACTAGCGGACCAAGAGACCCAGTACTTC.

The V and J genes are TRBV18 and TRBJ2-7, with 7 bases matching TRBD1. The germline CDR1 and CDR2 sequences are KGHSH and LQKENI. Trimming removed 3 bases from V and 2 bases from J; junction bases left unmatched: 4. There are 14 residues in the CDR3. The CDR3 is CASSPETGAYEQYF. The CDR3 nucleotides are TGTGCCAGCTCACCCGAAACAGGGGCCTACGAGCAGTACTTC. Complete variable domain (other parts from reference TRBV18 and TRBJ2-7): NAGVMQNPRHLVRRRGQEARLRCSPMKGHSHVYWYRQLPEEGLKFMVYLQKENIIDESGMPKERFSAEFPKEGPSILRIQQVVRGDSAAYFCASSPETGAYEQYFGPGTRLTVT.

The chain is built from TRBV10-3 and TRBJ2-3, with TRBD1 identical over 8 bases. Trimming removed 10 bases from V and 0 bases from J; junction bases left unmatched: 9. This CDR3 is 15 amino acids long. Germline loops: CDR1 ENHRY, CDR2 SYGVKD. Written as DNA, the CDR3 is TGTGCCACCTTTGGGACAGGCCCTAGCACAGATACGCAGTATTTT. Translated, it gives CATFGTGPSTDTQYF.

CDR3 in DNA: TGTGCCAGCAGCTTAGACGCTAGCGGGAATGAGCAGTTCTTC. Translated: CASSLDASGNEQFF. The rearrangement joins TRBV7-9 to TRBJ2-1, with TRBD2 matching 8 bases. The trim removed 1 base at V and 7 bases at J, leaving 3 bases unmatched. The CDR3 has 14 residues. CDR1 SEHNR and CDR2 FQNEAQ come from the germline V gene (reference sequence).

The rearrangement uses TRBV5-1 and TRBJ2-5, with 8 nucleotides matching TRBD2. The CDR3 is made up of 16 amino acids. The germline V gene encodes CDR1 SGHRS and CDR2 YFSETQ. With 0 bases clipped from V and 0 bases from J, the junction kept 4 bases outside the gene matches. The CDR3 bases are TGCGCCAGCAGCTTGGCCTTACTAGCGGACCAAGAGACCCAGTACTTC. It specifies CASSLALLADQETQYF.

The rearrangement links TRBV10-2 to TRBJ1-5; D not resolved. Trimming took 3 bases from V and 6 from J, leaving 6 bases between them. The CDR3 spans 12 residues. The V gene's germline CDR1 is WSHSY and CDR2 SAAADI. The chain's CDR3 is CASSDWGQPQHF. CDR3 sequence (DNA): TGCGCCAGCAGTGATTGGGGTCAGCCCCAGCATTTT.

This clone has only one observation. The chain's CDR3 is CASSPKGGGNKEDGYTF. DNA of the CDR3: TGTGCCAGCAGCCCTAAGGGTGGGGGGAATAAGGAGGATGGCTACACCTTC. The chain has TRBV21-1 and TRBJ1-2. TRBV21-1 is reported as a pseudogene. This CDR3 region has 17 residues.

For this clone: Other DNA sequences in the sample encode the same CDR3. The CDR3 region has the DNA TGCGCCAGCAGCCAAGAATCGAGCTCCTACAATGAGCAGTTCTTC. This sequence encodes CASSQESSSYNEQFF. V gene TRBV4-3 combines with J gene TRBJ2-1; the D is unclear. The CDR3 contains 15 residues. The V gene's germline CDR1 is LGHNA and CDR2 YSLEER. V shed 0 bases and J shed 0 bases, with 6 bases lying between them.

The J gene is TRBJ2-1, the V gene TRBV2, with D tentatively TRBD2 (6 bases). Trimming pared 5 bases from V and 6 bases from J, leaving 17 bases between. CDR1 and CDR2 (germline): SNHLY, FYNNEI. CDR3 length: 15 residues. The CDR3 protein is CASSPTRGEANEQFF. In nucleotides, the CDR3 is TGTGCCAGCAGTCCCACGCGTGGGGAGGCCAATGAGCAGTTCTTC.

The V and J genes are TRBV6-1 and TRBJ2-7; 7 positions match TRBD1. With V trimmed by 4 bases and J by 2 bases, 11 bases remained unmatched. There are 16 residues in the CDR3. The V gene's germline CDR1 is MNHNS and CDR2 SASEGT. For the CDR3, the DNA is TGTGCCAGCAGTGCGGCCTCCGGGACAGCAGCCTACGAGCAGTACTTC. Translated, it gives CASSAASGTAAYEQYF.

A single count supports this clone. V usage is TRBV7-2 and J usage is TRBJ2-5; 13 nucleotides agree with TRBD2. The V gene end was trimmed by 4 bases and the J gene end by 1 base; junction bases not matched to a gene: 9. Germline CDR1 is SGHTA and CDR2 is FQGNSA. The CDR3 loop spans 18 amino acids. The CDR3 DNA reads TGTGCCAGCAGCTCCGTTTACTGGACTAGCGGGGGCCAAGAGACCCAGTACTTC. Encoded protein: CASSSVYWTSGGQETQYF.

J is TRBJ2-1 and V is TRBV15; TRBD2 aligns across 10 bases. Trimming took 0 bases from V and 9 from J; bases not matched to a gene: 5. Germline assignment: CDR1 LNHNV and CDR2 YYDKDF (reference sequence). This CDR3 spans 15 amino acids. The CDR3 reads CATSRDRTSGREQFF. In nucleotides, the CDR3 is TGTGCCACCAGCAGAGACCGGACTAGCGGTCGTGAGCAGTTCTTC.

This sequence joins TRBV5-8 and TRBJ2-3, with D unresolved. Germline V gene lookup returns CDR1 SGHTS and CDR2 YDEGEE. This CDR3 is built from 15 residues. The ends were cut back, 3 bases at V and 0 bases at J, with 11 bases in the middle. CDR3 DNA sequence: TGTGCCAGCAGCTCCCCGACGGCCAGCACAGATACGCAGTATTTT. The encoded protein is CASSSPTASTDTQYF.

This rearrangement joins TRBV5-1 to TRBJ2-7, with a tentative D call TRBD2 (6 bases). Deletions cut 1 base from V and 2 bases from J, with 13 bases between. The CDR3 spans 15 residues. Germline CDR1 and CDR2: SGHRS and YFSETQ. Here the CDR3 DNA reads TGCGCCAGCAGCTTGATCCCGAGGGAGGCCTACGAGCAGTACTTC. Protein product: CASSLIPREAYEQYF.

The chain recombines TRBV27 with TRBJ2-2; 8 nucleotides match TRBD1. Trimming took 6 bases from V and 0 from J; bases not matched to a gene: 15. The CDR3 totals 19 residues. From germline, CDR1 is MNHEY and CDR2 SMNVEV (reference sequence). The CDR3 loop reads CASSPLTDRGQSNTGELFF. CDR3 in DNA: TGTGCCAGCAGCCCTCTCACCGACAGGGGACAATCGAACACCGGGGAGCTGTTTTTT.

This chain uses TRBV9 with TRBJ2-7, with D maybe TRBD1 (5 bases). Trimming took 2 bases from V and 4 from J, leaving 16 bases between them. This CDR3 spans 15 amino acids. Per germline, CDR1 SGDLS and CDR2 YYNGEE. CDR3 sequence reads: CASSVAQGMAYEQYF. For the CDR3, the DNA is TGTGCCAGCAGCGTGGCTCAGGGTATGGCGTACGAGCAGTACTTC.

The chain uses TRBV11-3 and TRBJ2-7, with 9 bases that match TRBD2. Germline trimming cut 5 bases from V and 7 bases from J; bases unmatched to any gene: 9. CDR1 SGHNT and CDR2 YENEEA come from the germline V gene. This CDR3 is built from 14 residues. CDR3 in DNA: TGTGCCAGCAGCCCGGGACTAGCCTCGAGAGAGCAGTACTTC. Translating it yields CASSPGLASREQYF.

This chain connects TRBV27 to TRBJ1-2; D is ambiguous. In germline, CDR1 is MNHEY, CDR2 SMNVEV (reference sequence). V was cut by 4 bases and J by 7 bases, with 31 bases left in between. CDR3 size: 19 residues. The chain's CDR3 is CASSYLPAPRSPIKSGYTF. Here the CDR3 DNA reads TGTGCCAGCAGTTATTTGCCGGCCCCTCGCTCCCCTATAAAGAGTGGCTACACCTTC.

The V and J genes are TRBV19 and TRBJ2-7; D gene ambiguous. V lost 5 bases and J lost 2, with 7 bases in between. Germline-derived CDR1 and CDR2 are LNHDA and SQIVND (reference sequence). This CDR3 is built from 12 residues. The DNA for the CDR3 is TGTGCCAGTAGTGAAACCCCCTACGAGCAGTACTTC. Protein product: CASSETPYEQYF.

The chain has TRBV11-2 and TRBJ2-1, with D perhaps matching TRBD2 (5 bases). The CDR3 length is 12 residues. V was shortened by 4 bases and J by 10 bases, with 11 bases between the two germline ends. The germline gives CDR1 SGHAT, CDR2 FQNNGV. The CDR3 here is CASSSIGGEQFF. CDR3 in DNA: TGTGCCAGCAGCTCGATAGGAGGCGAGCAGTTCTTC.

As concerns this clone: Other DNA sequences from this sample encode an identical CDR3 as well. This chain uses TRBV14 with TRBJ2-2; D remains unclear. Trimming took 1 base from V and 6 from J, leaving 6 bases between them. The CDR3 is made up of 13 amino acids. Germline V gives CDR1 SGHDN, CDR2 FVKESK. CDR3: CASSQVGSGELFF. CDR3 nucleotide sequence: TGTGCCAGCAGCCAAGTCGGGTCCGGGGAGCTGTTTTTT.

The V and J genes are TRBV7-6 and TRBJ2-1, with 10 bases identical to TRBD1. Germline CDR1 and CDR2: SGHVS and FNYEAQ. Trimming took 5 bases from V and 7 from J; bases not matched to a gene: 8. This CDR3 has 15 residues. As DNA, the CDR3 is TGTGCCAGCAGCCCCGGGGACAGGGGTATGAATGAGCAGTTCTTC. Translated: CASSPGDRGMNEQFF.